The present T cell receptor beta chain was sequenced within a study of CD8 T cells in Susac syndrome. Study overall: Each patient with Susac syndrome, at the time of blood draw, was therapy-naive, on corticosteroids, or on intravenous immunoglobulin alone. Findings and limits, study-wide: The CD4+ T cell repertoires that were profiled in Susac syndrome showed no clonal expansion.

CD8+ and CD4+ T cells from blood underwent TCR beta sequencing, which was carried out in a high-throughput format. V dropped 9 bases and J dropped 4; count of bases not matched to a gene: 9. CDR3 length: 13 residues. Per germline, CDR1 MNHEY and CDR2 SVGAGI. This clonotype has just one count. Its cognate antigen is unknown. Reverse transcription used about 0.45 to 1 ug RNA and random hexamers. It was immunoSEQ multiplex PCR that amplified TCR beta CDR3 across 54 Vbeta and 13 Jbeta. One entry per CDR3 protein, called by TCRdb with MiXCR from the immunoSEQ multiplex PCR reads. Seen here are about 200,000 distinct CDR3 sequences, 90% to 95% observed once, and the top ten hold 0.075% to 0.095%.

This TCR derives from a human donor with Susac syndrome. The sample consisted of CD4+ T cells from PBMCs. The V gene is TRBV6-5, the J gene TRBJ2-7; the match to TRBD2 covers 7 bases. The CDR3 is CASRGAGVYEQYF. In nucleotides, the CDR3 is TGTGCCAGTAGGGGCGCGGGGGTATACGAGCAGTACTTC.